This TCR beta chain was recorded in a study of low-dose radiotherapy and immunotherapy resistance in tumors. For the study at large: Cohort 1 patients were irradiated with 0.5 Gy fractions every 2 weeks to 6.5 Gy total. Intravenous cyclophosphamide 200 mg/m2 was given every two weeks, one day before radiation and immunotherapy.

cDNA synthesis used a TRAV/TRBV-specific primer set for both chains. A roughly 22-cycle PCR with a constant-region primer and V-primer adapter amplified TCRs. Isolated mRNA underwent amplification by in vitro transcription. Each CDR3 protein is one row after TCRdb ran MiXCR on the reads. Here the sample spans under 110,000 distinct CDR3 sequences, under 25% being singletons. The table lists this clonotype with many counts. Relative to the germline gene, one junction end is altered; a read error may explain this. CDR3 length: 16 residues. The germline gives CDR1 SGHRS, CDR2 YFSETQ. Specified time point: after trial treatment. This sample's treatment: LDRT plus nivolumab, ipilimumab, low-dose cyclophosphamide and aspirin (RACIN trial).

The source was PBMCs, collected after low-dose radiotherapy plus immunotherapy. This sequence joins TRBV5-1 and TRBJ1-1; 8 positions match TRBD1. The source of this sequence is a male donor with prostate cancer. For the CDR3, the DNA is TGTGCCAGCAGCCCAGGGGGCAACCCCCCGGGGACTGAAGCTTTCTTT. This translates into CASSPGGNPPGTEAFF.